The clone carrying this T cell receptor (beta chain) was observed a handful of times. What it recognizes is unknown. Individually, cDNA molecules had unique molecular identifiers attached to them. MiXCR, applied by TCRdb to the 5' RACE reads, yields one record per CDR3 protein. The sample has fewer than 60,000 distinct CDR3 sequences, about 9.3% seen once. This sample is part of a study of early T cells in non-severe SARS-CoV-2 infection. Study information: Bulk RNA isolated from unsorted whole blood underwent sequencing; chains were not paired.

The study, taken as a whole, reports: Sequences matched to VDJdb favored anti-spike CD8 responses, while private and CD4 specificities were missed.

The V gene's germline CDR1 is LNHNV and CDR2 YYDKDF (reference sequence). V lost 0 bases to trimming and J lost 6 bases, with 7 bases between them. The CDR3 is 13 residues long. This receptor was identified in an adult who was a healthcare worker with PCR-confirmed SARS-CoV-2 infection or an uninfected control (not recorded which). The sequencing input was whole blood. The chain recombines TRBV15 with TRBJ2-3, with D unresolved. CDR3 in amino acids: CATSRDWGDTQYF. The CDR3 region has the DNA TGTGCCACCAGCAGAGATTGGGGTGATACGCAGTATTTT.